This T cell receptor (beta chain) was profiled in a study of cytomegalovirus exposure and HLA in healthy donors. General study findings and limits: Later analysis demonstrated an association between a missense DCLRE1C variant and TCR beta V- and J-gene trimming.

Of note for this clone: Its antigen is currently unknown.

PCR employed 60 Vbeta and 13 Jbeta primers. The table came from immunoSEQ multiplex PCR; TCRdb's copy has only in-frame clones and leaves some out. Of about 130,000 clones in the sample, approximately 75% were seen once. CDR3 size: 16 residues. Germline assignment: CDR1 LGHNA and CDR2 YSLEER. J was trimmed by 2 bases and V by 4 bases; bases with no gene match: 6. The TCR comes from a woman in her thirties or forties in good health and CMV-seropositive. This chain joins TRBV4-3 and TRBJ2-3; 10 bases agree with TRBD1. The specimen was PBMCs. The CDR3 reads CASSPGQGTPTDTQYF. CDR3 DNA sequence: TGCGCCAGCAGCCCGGGACAGGGGACCCCCACAGATACGCAGTATTTT.